This T cell receptor (beta chain) is from a study of T-cell memory formation after mild COVID-19. Via MiXCR, TCRdb re-called the 5' RACE reads, giving one row per CDR3 protein. Counted here are 290,000 or so distinct CDR3 sequences, less than 20% occurring once; the ten biggest clones make up roughly 21%. Study results and caveats: Cross-reactive memory seemingly joined, as some responding clones were found in pre-infection memory.

Germline values: CDR1 SGHRS, CDR2 YFSETQ. With 4 bases removed from V and 1 base from J, the gap between germline ends came to 11 bases. The CDR3 is made up of 14 amino acids. In this sample, this clonotype turned up a few times. Its target is not known. The chain couples TRBV5-1 to TRBJ1-1; D perhaps matches TRBD1 (5 bases). The TCR sequence derives from a man between 18 and 35 years old who had mild COVID-19 (a few samples of this study predate the infection). Cell type and time point are not known. Sequences were obtained from PBMCs or a T cell subset sorted from them (not recorded which). CDR3 sequence reads: CASSGGAGNTEAFF. CDR3 nucleotide sequence: TGCGCCAGCAGCGGAGGGGCGGGGAACACTGAAGCTTTCTTT.